The rows below give T cell receptor beta chains drawn from one sample of a study of blood T cell repertoires in COVID-19. Repertoires were generated with immunoSEQ multiplex PCR, while TCRdb's copy carries only in-frame clones and drops some. The sample includes about 250,000 clones, approximately 89% of them seen just once. Sequenced: PBMCs or T cells enriched from blood (not recorded which). The source is a woman in her thirties or forties who had been exposed to COVID-19. The CDR3 runs from the conserved cysteine through the conserved F or W. A D gene is named only where the DNA matches it firmly. Clone sizes are given selectively: once, few, many, or a class where the clone is expanded.

J,V,size,D,CDR3,DNA
TRBJ2-3,TRBV2,NA,NA,CARGGQDTDTQYF,TGTGCCAGGGGAGGACAGGACACAGATACGCAGTATTTT
TRBJ1-2,TRBV5-4,NA,TRBD1,CASSLGTGTYTF,TGTGCCAGCAGCCTGGGGACAGGGACCTACACCTTC
TRBJ2-6,TRBV5-1,NA,NA,CASSLEAGTAGANVLTF,TGCGCCAGCAGCTTGGAGGCGGGTACTGCTGGGGCCAACGTCCTGACTTTC
TRBJ2-1,TRBV5-1,NA,TRBD1,CASSSNFGQGYNEQFF,TGTGCCAGCAGCAGCAATTTCGGACAGGGCTATAATGAGCAGTTCTTC
TRBJ1-1,TRBV12-5,NA,NA,CASGFSGGNEAFF,TGTGCTAGTGGTTTTTCCGGGGGGAATGAAGCTTTCTTT
TRBJ1-1,TRBV4-1,NA,NA,CASSRYSGTEAFF,TGCGCCAGCAGCCGCTATTCAGGGACTGAAGCTTTCTTT
TRBJ2-3,TRBV10-1,NA,TRBD2,CASSDGLAGGLSTDTQYF,TGCGCCAGCAGTGATGGACTAGCGGGAGGGCTCTCCACAGATACGCAGTATTTT
TRBJ2-1,TRBV9,NA,TRBD1,CASSVASQKDRILLSSYNEQFF,TGTGCCAGCAGCGTAGCTTCCCAAAAGGACAGGATCCTCTTAAGCTCCTACAATGAGCAGTTCTTC
TRBJ2-1,TRBV3-1/TRBV3-2,NA,TRBD2,CASSQDRGVYNEQFF,TGTGCCAGCAGCCAAGATCGGGGGGTTTACAATGAGCAGTTCTTC
TRBJ2-1,TRBV28,once,TRBD2,CASSRGGRAYNEQFF,TGTGCCAGCAGCCGCGGGGGACGGGCGTACAATGAGCAGTTCTTC
TRBJ2-1,TRBV7-9,NA,NA,CASSFFGFGQFF,TGTGCCAGCAGCTTCTTCGGGTTTGGGCAGTTCTTC
TRBJ2-5,TRBV10-3,NA,TRBD1,CAISEGDREETQYF,TGTGCCATCAGTGAGGGGGACAGGGAAGAGACCCAGTACTTC
TRBJ1-5,TRBV3-1/TRBV3-2,NA,NA,CASSGGKQPQHF,TGTGCCAGCTCCGGGGGGAAGCAGCCCCAGCATTTT
TRBJ2-1,TRBV7-8,NA,NA,CASSSAVVTGKNEQFF,TGTGCCAGCAGCTCAGCGGTCGTAACAGGGAAGAATGAGCAGTTCTTC
TRBJ2-1,TRBV19,once,NA,CASSLVRYNEQFF,TGTGCCAGTAGTCTTGTCAGATACAATGAGCAGTTCTTC
TRBJ1-2,TRBV30,NA,NA,CAWSVKGQGGYTF,TGTGCCTGGAGTGTAAAGGGGCAGGGTGGCTACACCTTC
TRBJ1-4,TRBV4-3,NA,NA,CASSQGTSPNEKLFF,TGCGCCAGCAGCCAAGGTACCAGTCCTAATGAAAAACTGTTTTTT
TRBJ1-2,TRBV14,NA,TRBD1,CASSQDAGYRGNYGYTF,TGTGCCAGCAGCCAAGATGCGGGTTACAGGGGCAACTATGGCTACACCTTC
TRBJ2-5,TRBV28,once,NA,CASPPKGWGRGETQYF,TGTGCCAGCCCCCCAAAGGGATGGGGACGGGGGGAGACCCAGTACTTC
TRBJ2-2,TRBV5-1,NA,NA,CASSLYSGVGELFF,TGTGCCAGCAGCTTGTATTCCGGGGTCGGGGAGCTGTTTTTT
TRBJ1-2,TRBV5-1,NA,TRBD1,CASSLAGTGFGYTF,TGTGCCAGCAGCCTGGCTGGGACAGGGTTTGGCTACACCTTC
TRBJ1-2,TRBV5-4,NA,NA,CASSYGNYGYTF,TGTGCCAGCAGCTACGGTAACTATGGCTACACCTTC
TRBJ2-1,TRBV7-2,once,NA,CASSLDRIFDNEQFF,TGTGCCAGCAGCTTAGACAGGATATTCGACAATGAGCAGTTCTTC
TRBJ1-2,TRBV30,NA,NA,CAWSVAGNYGYTF,TGTGCCTGGAGTGTAGCGGGCAACTATGGCTACACCTTC
TRBJ1-6,TRBV5-4,once,NA,CASSHGVAGVGSPLHF,TGTGCCAGCAGCCACGGGGTAGCCGGGGTGGGTTCACCCCTCCACTTT
TRBJ1-6,TRBV6-5,once,NA,CASSFGQRFSLLHF,TGTGCCAGCAGCTTCGGACAGAGATTTAGTCTCCTCCACTTT
TRBJ1-1,TRBV5-1,NA,TRBD1,CASSPTGEAEAFF,TGCGCCAGCAGCCCGACAGGGGAGGCTGAAGCTTTCTTT
TRBJ1-1,TRBV11-1,few,NA,CASSLTLESEAFF,TGTGCCAGCAGCTTGACACTAGAAAGTGAAGCTTTCTTT
TRBJ2-7,TRBV5-6,NA,NA,CASSTRQLLFYEQYF,TGTGCCAGCAGCACCCGACAGTTACTCTTCTACGAGCAGTACTTC
TRBJ2-2,TRBV9,NA,TRBD1,CASTDRGGTGELFF,TGTGCCAGCACGGACAGGGGTGGCACCGGGGAGCTGTTTTTT
TRBJ2-5,TRBV5-4,NA,TRBD1,CASSLGQGVAETQYF,TGTGCCAGCAGCTTGGGACAGGGGGTGGCAGAGACCCAGTACTTC
TRBJ1-2,TRBV24-1,NA,NA,CATSDPTANYGYTF,TGTGCCACCAGTGATCCTACAGCTAACTATGGCTACACCTTC
TRBJ2-2,TRBV2,NA,TRBD2,CASGRGLLNTGELFF,TGTGCCAGCGGTAGGGGACTACTTAACACCGGGGAGCTGTTTTTT
TRBJ2-7,TRBV7-8,NA,NA,CASSPPPGSKPSYEQYF,TGTGCCAGCAGCCCCCCCCCGGGGTCCAAACCCTCCTACGAGCAGTACTTC
TRBJ2-1,TRBV7-3,NA,TRBD2,CASSPEGGTSGYNEQFF,TGTGCCAGCAGCCCCGAAGGGGGGACTAGCGGGTACAATGAGCAGTTCTTC
TRBJ2-1,TRBV5-1,NA,NA,CASSLAEAGQFF,TGTGCCAGCAGCTTGGCCGAGGCTGGGCAGTTCTTC
TRBJ1-2,TRBV10-3,NA,TRBD1,CAIDGTGGTRLYGYTF,TGTGCCATCGATGGGACAGGGGGCACAAGGCTCTATGGCTACACCTTC
TRBJ1-2,TRBV28,NA,NA,CASSPPGQYRGYTF,TGTGCCAGCAGTCCGCCAGGACAGTACAGGGGCTACACCTTC
TRBJ2-7,TRBV4-3,once,NA,CASSQDLIPSSSYEQYF,TGCGCCAGCAGCCAAGATCTCATACCGTCGAGCTCCTACGAGCAGTACTTC
TRBJ1-4,TRBV15,NA,TRBD1,CATIPGGTGDFNEKLFF,TGTGCCACCATCCCTGGAGGGACAGGGGATTTTAATGAAAAACTGTTTTTT
TRBJ2-1,TRBV9,NA,TRBD2,CASSSLSRLAGGREQFF,TGTGCCAGCAGCTCCCTCTCCAGACTAGCGGGAGGGCGTGAGCAGTTCTTC
TRBJ2-2,TRBV5-4,few,NA,CASGPGTGELFF,TGTGCCAGCGGGCCGGGGACCGGGGAGCTGTTTTTT
TRBJ2-7,TRBV6-5,few,TRBD2,CASSPRPGGYEQYF,TGTGCCAGCAGCCCGAGGCCGGGGGGCTACGAGCAGTACTTC
TRBJ2-7,TRBV4-3,many,TRBD1,CASSQDIAGEGQGSVYEQYF,TGCGCCAGCAGCCAAGATATTGCGGGAGAAGGACAGGGGAGTGTCTACGAGCAGTACTTC
TRBJ1-1,TRBV10-3,NA,NA,CAISPTGTEAFF,TGTGCCATCAGTCCCACAGGGACTGAAGCTTTCTTT
TRBJ1-4,TRBV6-5,NA,NA,CASSYAGTTNEKLFF,TGTGCCAGCAGTTACGCAGGGACAACTAATGAAAAACTGTTTTTT
TRBJ2-5,TRBV4-1,NA,NA,CASSQVPGSEETQYF,TGCGCCAGCAGCCAAGTTCCGGGATCCGAAGAGACCCAGTACTTC
TRBJ1-6,TRBV5-4,NA,NA,CASRVDRRYNSPLHF,TGTGCCAGCAGGGTGGATCGGCGGTACAATTCACCCCTCCACTTT
TRBJ1-5,TRBV4-1,NA,NA,CASSQPAGLQPQHF,TGCGCCAGCAGCCAACCGGCGGGCTTACAGCCCCAGCATTTT
TRBJ1-5,TRBV24-1,few,NA,CATSDHQGRNQPQHF,TGTGCCACCAGTGATCATCAGGGTCGCAATCAGCCCCAGCATTTT
TRBJ2-3,TRBV4-3,NA,TRBD1,CASSQEGIQGYTDTQYF,TGCGCCAGCAGCCAAGAGGGGATACAGGGGTACACAGATACGCAGTATTTT
TRBJ2-1,TRBV5-1,NA,TRBD1,CASSQPSRPGQGYNEQFF,TGTGCCAGCAGCCAGCCCTCTCGACCGGGACAGGGATACAATGAGCAGTTCTTC
TRBJ1-2,TRBV19,NA,NA,CASSIGLTGFYGYTF,TGTGCCAGTAGTATCGGTTTGACGGGGTTCTATGGCTACACCTTC
TRBJ2-3,TRBV20-1,NA,NA,CSARITDTQYF,TGCAGTGCCAGGATCACAGATACGCAGTATTTT
TRBJ1-1,TRBV5-6,NA,NA,CASSWQEATEAFF,TGTGCCAGCAGCTGGCAGGAGGCAACTGAAGCTTTCTTT